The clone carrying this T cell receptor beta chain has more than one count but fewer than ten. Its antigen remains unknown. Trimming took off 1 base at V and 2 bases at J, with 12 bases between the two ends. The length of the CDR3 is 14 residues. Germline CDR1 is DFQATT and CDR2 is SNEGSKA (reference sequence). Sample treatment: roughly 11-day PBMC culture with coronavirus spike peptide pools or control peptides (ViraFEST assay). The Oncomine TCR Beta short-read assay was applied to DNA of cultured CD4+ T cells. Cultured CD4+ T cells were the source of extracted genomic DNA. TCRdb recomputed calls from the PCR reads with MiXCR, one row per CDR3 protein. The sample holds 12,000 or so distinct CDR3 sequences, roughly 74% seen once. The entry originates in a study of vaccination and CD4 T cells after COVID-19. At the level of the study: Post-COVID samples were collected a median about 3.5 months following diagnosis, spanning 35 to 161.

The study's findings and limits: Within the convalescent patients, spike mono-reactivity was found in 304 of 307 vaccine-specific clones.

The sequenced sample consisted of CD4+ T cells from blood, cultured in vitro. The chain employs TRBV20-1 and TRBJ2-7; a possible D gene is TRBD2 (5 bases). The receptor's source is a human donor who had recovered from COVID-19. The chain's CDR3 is CSARAPRGTYEQYF. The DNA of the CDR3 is TGCAGTGCTAGAGCCCCCCGGGGAACCTACGAGCAGTACTTC.